Shown below are 13 T cell receptor beta chains from a single sample sequenced in a study of CD8 T cells in Susac syndrome (dated by TCRdb to about 2019). The library was produced with the immunoSEQ multiplex PCR assay. RNA was extracted with the RNeasy kit and roughly 0.45 to 1 ug was reverse transcribed using random hexamers. Clones were called with MiXCR by TCRdb after fastp trimmed the public reads at Q25, and only in-frame beta chains were retained. Duplicate CDR3 protein sequences are folded into a single record with the most common DNA and genes. This sample gives fewer than 300,000 distinct CDR3 sequences in total; roughly 81% of them show up just once. The top ten constitute around 0.11% of the sample. The sequenced material came from CD8+ T cells from PBMCs. These receptors all come from a human donor with multiple sclerosis.

The table lists this clonotype with a few counts. V and J are TRBV5-1 and TRBJ2-1; 9 bases align to TRBD1. With V trimmed by 2 bases and J by 6 bases, 6 bases remained unmatched. In germline, CDR1 is SGHRS, CDR2 YFSETQ. CDR3 length: 15 residues. The CDR3 DNA follows: TGCGCCAGCAGCTTACGGGACAGGGTGTTCAATGAGCAGTTCTTC. Translated, it gives CASSLRDRVFNEQFF.

The chain has TRBV5-1 and TRBJ2-3; D call uncertain. CDR3 length: 17 residues. Germline loops: CDR1 SGHRS, CDR2 YFSETQ. Trimming took off 1 base at V and 0 bases at J, with 15 bases between the two ends. The CDR3 DNA follows: TGCGCCAGCAGCTTGCTCTGGGATCAACCTAGCACAGATACGCAGTATTTT. Its translation: CASSLLWDQPSTDTQYF.

This chain connects TRBV7-3 to TRBJ2-1; the D is unclear. Germline V gene data show CDR1 as SGHTA and CDR2 as FQGTGA. The CDR3 extends over 14 amino acids. V shed 2 bases and J shed 5 bases, with 10 bases lying between them. The DNA of the CDR3 is TGTGCCAGCAGCTTATTGCCCGGAAACAATGAGCAGTTCTTC. Encoded protein: CASSLLPGNNEQFF.

The chain uses TRBV7-9 and TRBJ1-5; D may be TRBD1 (6 bases). The germline CDR1 and CDR2 sequences are SEHNR and FQNEAQ (reference sequence). V was cut by 1 base and J by 6 bases, with 16 bases left in between. This CDR3 contains 16 residues. The CDR3 region has the DNA TGTGCCAGCAGCTTAGACGGGACACCGGGGGGTCAGCCCCAGCATTTT. As protein: CASSLDGTPGGQPQHF.

The chain recombines TRBV6-1 with TRBJ2-3; D might be TRBD2 (6 bases). The CDR3 has 15 residues. The germline CDR1 and CDR2 sequences are MNHNS and SASEGT. The V gene lost 5 bases and the J gene lost 1 base, with 13 bases spanning the gap. The CDR3 DNA sequence: TGTGCCAGCAGTATAGCGGTTTTGGGCACAGATACGCAGTATTTT. This codes for CASSIAVLGTDTQYF.

The chain combines TRBV4-1 with TRBJ2-7; 7 nucleotides match TRBD2. CDR1 MGHRA and CDR2 YSYEKL come from the germline V gene. The CDR3 length is 16 residues. V dropped 1 base and J dropped 0; count of bases not matched to a gene: 6. The CDR3 DNA reads TGCGCCAGCAGCCAAGTGGGAGGGCAGAGCTCCTACGAGCAGTACTTC. Amino acid sequence: CASSQVGGQSSYEQYF.

This clonotype was observed a handful of times. This sequence joins TRBV4-1 and TRBJ2-7, with D hard to call. With 0 bases removed from V and 12 bases from J, the gap between germline ends came to 18 bases. CDR3 length equals 14 residues. Germline V gives CDR1 MGHRA, CDR2 YSYEKL. The CDR3 here is CASSQDSRPGPRYF. DNA for the CDR3: TGCGCCAGCAGCCAAGATTCCCGCCCGGGCCCTAGGTACTTC.

V is TRBV7-9 and J is TRBJ2-7; TRBD1 matches at 7 bases. The V gene end was trimmed by 5 bases and the J gene end by 5 bases; junction bases not matched to a gene: 12. Germline V lookup: CDR1 SEHNR, CDR2 FQNEAQ (reference sequence). There are 15 residues in the CDR3. CDR3 protein: CASSQTDRTSHEQYF. CDR3 DNA: TGTGCCAGCAGCCAAACGGACAGGACTTCCCACGAGCAGTACTTC.

This clonotype was seen only once. CDR3 loop: CASRGLAFSYEQYF. The CDR3 DNA is TGTGCCAGCAGAGGACTAGCGTTCTCCTACGAGCAGTACTTC. The rearrangement joins TRBV28 to TRBJ2-7, with 9 bases lining up with TRBD2. Germline-derived CDR1 and CDR2 are MDHEN and SYDVKM. V shed 6 bases, J shed 0 bases, and the junction held 3 bases outside the gene matches. The CDR3 has 14 residues. Full variable domain (outside the CDR3, taken from reference TRBV28 and TRBJ2-7): DVKVTQSSRYLVKRTGEKVFLECVQDMDHENMFWYRQDPGLGLRLIYFSYDVKMKEKGDIPEGYSVSREKKERFSLILESASTNQTSMYLCASRGLAFSYEQYFGPGTRLTVT.

The CDR3 region has the DNA TGCGCCAGCAGCTTGGACCCCCTAGCGGGAGGCTACGAGCAGTACTTC. This translates into CASSLDPLAGGYEQYF. The chain has TRBV5-1 and TRBJ2-7; 11 bases map to TRBD2. Unmatched junction bases numbered 5, after V lost 0 bases and J lost 3 bases. Germline V gives CDR1 SGHRS, CDR2 YFSETQ. This CDR3 is built from 16 residues.

The J gene is TRBJ2-1, the V gene TRBV27, with 10 bases matching TRBD2. The CDR3 is made up of 13 amino acids. The J segment lost 6 bases and the V segment lost 5 bases, leaving 1 base of the junction unmatched. From germline, CDR1 is MNHEY and CDR2 SMNVEV (reference sequence). CDR3 nucleotides: TGTGCCAGCAGTCGGACTAGCGGCAATGAGCAGTTCTTC. It specifies CASSRTSGNEQFF.

This chain uses TRBV12-3 or TRBV12-4 with TRBJ2-1, with 9 bases identical to TRBD1. This CDR3 is built from 14 residues. Germline trimming cut 6 bases from V and 5 bases from J; bases unmatched to any gene: 5. The CDR3 is CASRDRGGDNEQFF. In DNA, the CDR3 is TGTGCCAGCAGGGACAGGGGTGGTGACAATGAGCAGTTCTTC.

The rearrangement links TRBV19 to TRBJ1-1; the match to TRBD1 covers 7 bases. CDR1 is LNHDA, CDR2 SQIVND, per germline (reference sequence). J lost 5 bases, V lost 6 bases, and 9 bases had no gene match. The CDR3 sequence is 14 residues long. The DNA of the CDR3 is TGTGCCAGTAGAAAAGACAGGGTGGATACTGAAGCTTTCTTT. It yields the protein CASRKDRVDTEAFF.